This entry lists 18 T cell receptor beta chains sequenced from one sample in a study of shared clonotypes between healthy human individuals. Produced via immunoSEQ multiplex PCR; TCRdb's table is partial and in-frame only. The sample lists 2 million to 2.5 million clones; approximately 95% were seen once. The sequencing sample was made of naive CD4+ T cells from PBMCs. As for subset: CD45RA+ positively selected. The receptor source for this set is a man aged 18 to 29 in good health. Some clones in this sample may be carry-over from other donors' samples.

This chain uses TRBV18 with TRBJ2-2; D is unresolved. The length of the CDR3 is 16 residues. Germline CDR1 reads KGHSH; CDR2 reads LQKENI. V lost 3 bases, J lost 1 base, and 12 bases lay in between. The CDR3, as DNA: TGTGCCAGCTCACCTCAAGCCCCGGTGAACACCGGGGAGCTGTTTTTT. This codes for CASSPQAPVNTGELFF. Together with reference TRBV18 and TRBJ2-2, the CDR3 gives the full variable domain: NAGVMQNPRHLVRRRGQEARLRCSPMKGHSHVYWYRQLPEEGLKFMVYLQKENIIDESGMPKERFSAEFPKEGPSILRIQQVVRGDSAAYFCASSPQAPVNTGELFFGEGSRLTVL.

This chain uses TRBV7-2 with TRBJ1-2; 8 nucleotides agree with TRBD1. Germline values: CDR1 SGHTA, CDR2 FQGNSA. This CDR3 spans 13 amino acids. J was trimmed by 12 bases and V by 5 bases; bases with no gene match: 11. The CDR3 bases are TGTGCCAGCAGCACCCGTCCGGACAGGGCCCACACCTTC. Encoded protein: CASSTRPDRAHTF.

The chain combines TRBV5-4 with TRBJ2-7; 7 bases fit TRBD2. CDR1 and CDR2 from the germline V gene are SGHNT and YYREEE (reference sequence). V lost 5 bases to trimming and J lost 0 bases; unmatched junction nucleotides: 11. The CDR3 has 16 residues. The CDR3 region has the DNA TGTGCCAGCAGTCCCAACCCGGGCGGGAGCTCCTACGAGCAGTACTTC. Translating it yields CASSPNPGGSSYEQYF.

To note about this clone: In the same sample, other DNA sequences code for this CDR3. The chain uses TRBV20-1 and TRBJ2-5; no reliable D call. Germline assignment: CDR1 DFQATT and CDR2 SNEGSKA (reference sequence). Trimming removed 5 bases from V and 2 bases from J, with 6 bases in between. The CDR3 has 11 residues. This CDR3 is CSAGGQETQYF. CDR3 in DNA: TGCAGTGCTGGCGGTCAAGAGACCCAGTACTTC.

The chain links TRBV7-8 to TRBJ1-2; D is unclear. The germline V gene encodes CDR1 SGHVS and CDR2 FQNEAQ. V was cut by 4 bases and J by 1 base, with 13 bases left in between. The length of the CDR3 is 15 residues. For the CDR3, the DNA is TGTGCCAGCAGCTCTACCCTAGACTTTAACTATGGCTACACCTTC. It codes for CASSSTLDFNYGYTF. The variable domain in full, with the rest retrieved from reference TRBV7-8 and TRBJ1-2, is GAGVSQSPRYKVAKRGQDVALRCDPISGHVSLFWYQQALGQGPEFLTYFQNEAQLDKSGLPSDRFFAERPEGSVSTLKIQRTQQEDSAVYLCASSSTLDFNYGYTFGSGTRLTVV.

The gene calls are TRBV9 and TRBJ2-5, with TRBD1 identical over 9 bases. Germline-derived CDR1 and CDR2 are SGDLS and YYNGEE. V gave up 0 bases and J gave up 4 bases; unmatched junction bases: 10. The CDR3 length is 17 residues. CDR3 region: CASSVGGGGQGGETQYF. CDR3 nucleotides: TGTGCCAGCAGCGTAGGAGGTGGGGGACAGGGAGGAGAGACCCAGTACTTC.

The V call is TRBV4-1, the J call TRBJ2-5; D is possibly TRBD2 (6 bases). Germline CDR1 and CDR2: MGHRA and YSYEKL. The CDR3 is made up of 13 amino acids. Trimming took off 5 bases at V and 5 bases at J, with 12 bases between the two ends. The CDR3 sequence: CASSWPGRETQYF. As DNA, the CDR3 is TGCGCCAGCAGCTGGCCGGGGAGGGAGACCCAGTACTTC.

The V and J genes are TRBV2 and TRBJ2-4; D not resolved. Trimming shortened V by 8 bases and J by 4 bases, and 3 bases separated the two germline ends. There are 10 residues in the CDR3. Germline lookup yields CDR1 SNHLY and CDR2 FYNNEI. The CDR3 loop reads CASRKNIQYF. In nucleotides, the CDR3 is TGTGCCAGCCGAAAAAACATTCAGTACTTC.

The chain carries TRBV29-1 and TRBJ2-7; D might be TRBD1 or TRBD2, each matching 6 bases. The V gene's germline CDR1 is SQVTM and CDR2 ANQGSEA. The CDR3 loop spans 13 amino acids. Trimming removed 1 base from V and 2 bases from J, with 9 bases in between. The CDR3: CSVEGRGPYEQYF. CDR3 nucleotides: TGCAGCGTTGAAGGCCGGGGGCCCTACGAGCAGTACTTC.

The CDR3 region has the DNA TGTGCCAGCAGCTTAAGACGGATTGGCGATGAGCAGTTCTTC. This codes for CASSLRRIGDEQFF. The gene calls are TRBV7-8 and TRBJ2-1; D remains ambiguous. The CDR3 runs to 14 residues. Germline CDR1 is SGHVS and CDR2 is FQNEAQ. Trimming removed 2 bases at V and 8 bases at J, with 13 bases between.

V is TRBV5-4 and J is TRBJ1-2; D gene unclear. The V and J ends lost 0 bases and 6 bases respectively, with 12 bases between them. Germline assignment: CDR1 SGHNT and CDR2 YYREEE (reference sequence). The CDR3 totals 14 residues. The CDR3 protein is CASSLAGWTHGYTF. Here the CDR3 DNA reads TGTGCCAGCAGCTTGGCCGGCTGGACTCATGGCTACACCTTC. Full variable domain (missing parts from reference TRBV5-4 and TRBJ1-2): ETGVTQSPTHLIKTRGQQVTLRCSSQSGHNTVSWYQQALGQGPQFIFQYYREEENGRGNFPPRFSGLQFPNYSSELNVNALELDDSALYLCASSLAGWTHGYTFGSGTRLTVV.

This chain links TRBV28 with TRBJ2-7, with D possibly being TRBD2 (6 bases). Germline V gene lookup returns CDR1 MDHEN and CDR2 SYDVKM. The CDR3 spans 14 residues. V was clipped by 5 bases and J by 3 bases, with 14 bases between them. The CDR3 here is CASSMLRGLYEQYF. Written as DNA, the CDR3 is TGTGCCAGCAGTATGCTAAGGGGACTCTACGAGCAGTACTTC.

The V gene is TRBV5-4, the J gene TRBJ2-3; 15 nucleotides align to TRBD2. The CDR3 loop spans 19 amino acids. Looked up from germline, CDR1 is SGHNT and CDR2 is YYREEE (reference sequence). Trimming removed 4 bases from V and 4 bases from J; junction bases left unmatched: 13. DNA for the CDR3: TGTGCCAGCAGCGACCCTGGGACTAGCGGGAGGAGGCGCGCAGATACGCAGTATTTT. It codes for CASSDPGTSGRRRADTQYF.

A remark on this clone: At the DNA level, this CDR3 is encoded by other sequences in the same sample as well. The chain combines TRBV9 with TRBJ2-2; D not resolved. This CDR3 has 14 residues. Germline values: CDR1 SGDLS, CDR2 YYNGEE. V lost 0 bases to trimming and J lost 4 bases, with 7 bases between them. CDR3 in amino acids: CASSVVGTTGELFF. The CDR3 DNA reads as TGTGCCAGCAGCGTAGTAGGAACCACCGGGGAGCTGTTTTTT.

This clone was recorded a few times. The genes are TRBV30 and TRBJ1-5; a possible D gene is TRBD1 (5 bases). The germline V gene encodes CDR1 GTSNPN and CDR2 SVGIG (reference sequence). The CDR3 consists of 14 residues. Trimming left V 3 bases short and J 4 bases short, with 13 bases between. The DNA of the CDR3 is TGTGCCTGGAGCCAATCAGGGAGAAATCAGCCCCAGCATTTT. Translating it yields CAWSQSGRNQPQHF.

Only a few counts were recorded for this clone. The chain employs TRBV5-1 and TRBJ2-7; 7 bases line up with TRBD1. CDR1 and CDR2 from the germline V gene are SGHRS and YFSETQ. There are 15 residues in the CDR3. V trimming: 0 bases; J trimming: 3 bases; junction bases outside the gene matches: 6. As DNA, the CDR3 is TGCGCCAGCAGCTTGGTTAACAGGGGTTTCTACGAGCAGTACTTC. Translated, it gives CASSLVNRGFYEQYF.

The chain uses TRBV5-1 and TRBJ2-2; 7 nucleotides match TRBD1. V dropped 1 base and J dropped 0; count of bases not matched to a gene: 0. Per the germline V gene, CDR1 is SGHRS and CDR2 is YFSETQ. The CDR3 runs to 15 residues. DNA of the CDR3: TGCGCCAGCAGCTTGCAGGGGGCGAACACCGGGGAGCTGTTTTTT. Its protein is CASSLQGANTGELFF.

Of note for this clone: This CDR3 is also generated by other DNA sequences in the sample. The rearrangement links TRBV7-2 to TRBJ2-3; D remains unclear. The germline gives CDR1 SGHTA, CDR2 FQGNSA. Trimming took off 3 bases at V and 2 bases at J, with 3 bases between the two ends. This CDR3 has 12 amino acids. The CDR3 region is CASSFSTDTQYF. CDR3 sequence (DNA): TGTGCCAGCAGCTTTTCCACAGATACGCAGTATTTT.